The entry below describes one TCR beta chain. The sample comes from a study of blood T cell repertoires in COVID-19. Germline values: CDR1 MNHEY, CDR2 SVGEGT. Unmatched junction bases numbered 6, after V lost 5 bases and J lost 0 bases. The CDR3 extends over 16 amino acids. Repertoires were generated with immunoSEQ multiplex PCR, while TCRdb's copy carries only in-frame clones and drops some. Of about 320,000 clones listed, 65% to 85% were seen once; the top ten hold about 1.2%. The sequence was collected from a woman between 45 and 65 years old with acute or convalescent COVID-19. What was sequenced was peripheral blood. This chain links TRBV6-2 or TRBV6-3 with TRBJ2-1, with 8 bases that match TRBD2. This CDR3 is CASSTTSARSYNEQFF. The CDR3 region has the DNA TGTGCCAGCAGTACGACTAGCGCCCGCTCCTACAATGAGCAGTTCTTC.